The 3 T cell receptor beta chains given below trace back to one sample, sequenced in a study of cytomegalovirus exposure and HLA in healthy donors. Vbeta (60) and Jbeta (13) primers were used in the PCR. Generated by immunoSEQ multiplex PCR, the TCRdb table keeps only in-frame clones and is missing some. The repertoire holds about 64,000 clones, with around 86% as singletons. Sample: PBMCs. These receptors were taken from a female donor in good health and CMV-seronegative.

V gene TRBV27 combines with J gene TRBJ1-2, with 7 bases identical to TRBD1. The CDR3 is 13 amino acids. Trimming took 5 bases from V and 5 from J; bases not matched to a gene: 5. The germline V gene has CDR1 MNHEY and CDR2 SMNVEV (reference sequence). DNA for the CDR3: TGTGCCAGCAGTGTACAGGGGAGGTATGGCTACACCTTC. Protein product: CASSVQGRYGYTF.

This sequence joins TRBV4-2 and TRBJ2-3; TRBD2 is a possible D gene (5 bases). Germline values: CDR1 LGHNA, CDR2 YNFKEQ. The CDR3 totals 16 residues. The V end was cut by 1 base, the J end by 1 base, with 12 bases between. For the CDR3, the DNA is TGTGCCAGCAGCCAAGTAGCGAACGACGGCACAGATACGCAGTATTTT. It is translated as CASSQVANDGTDTQYF.

The chain couples TRBV2 to TRBJ2-3; D is perhaps TRBD1 (7 bases). Germline V gene lookup returns CDR1 SNHLY and CDR2 FYNNEI. The CDR3 runs to 13 residues. Trimming left V 6 bases short and J 4 bases short, with 11 bases between. Here the CDR3 DNA reads TGTGCCAGCAGATCCAGGGGGGCAGATACGCAGTATTTT. Encoded protein: CASRSRGADTQYF.